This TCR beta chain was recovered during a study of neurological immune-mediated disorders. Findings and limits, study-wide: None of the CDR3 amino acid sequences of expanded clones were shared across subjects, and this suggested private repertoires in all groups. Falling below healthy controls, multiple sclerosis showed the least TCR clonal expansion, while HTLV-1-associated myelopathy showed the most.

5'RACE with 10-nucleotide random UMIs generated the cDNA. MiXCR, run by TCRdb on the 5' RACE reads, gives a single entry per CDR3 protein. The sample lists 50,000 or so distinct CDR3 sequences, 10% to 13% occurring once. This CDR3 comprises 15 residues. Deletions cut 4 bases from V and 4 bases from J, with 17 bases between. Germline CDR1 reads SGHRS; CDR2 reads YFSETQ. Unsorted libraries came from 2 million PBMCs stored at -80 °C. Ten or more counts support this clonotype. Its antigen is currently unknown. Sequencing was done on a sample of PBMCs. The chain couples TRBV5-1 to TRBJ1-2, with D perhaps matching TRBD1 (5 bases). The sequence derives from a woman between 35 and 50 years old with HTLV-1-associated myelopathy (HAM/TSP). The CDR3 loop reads CASSGGPGTTYGYTF. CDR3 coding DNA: TGCGCCAGCAGCGGTGGCCCCGGGACTACCTATGGCTACACCTTC.